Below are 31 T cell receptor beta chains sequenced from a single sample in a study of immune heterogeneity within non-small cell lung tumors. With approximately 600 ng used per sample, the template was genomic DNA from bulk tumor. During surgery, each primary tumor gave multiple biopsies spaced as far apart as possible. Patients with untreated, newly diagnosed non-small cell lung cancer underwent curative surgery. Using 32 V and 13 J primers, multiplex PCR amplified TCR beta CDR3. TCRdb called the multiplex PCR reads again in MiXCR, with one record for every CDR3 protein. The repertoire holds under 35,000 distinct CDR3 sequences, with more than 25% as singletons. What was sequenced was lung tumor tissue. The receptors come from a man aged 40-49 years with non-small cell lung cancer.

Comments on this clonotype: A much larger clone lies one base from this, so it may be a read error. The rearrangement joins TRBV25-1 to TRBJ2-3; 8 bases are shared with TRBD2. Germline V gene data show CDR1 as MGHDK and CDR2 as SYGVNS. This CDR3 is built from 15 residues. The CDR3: CGSSVISGNADTQYF. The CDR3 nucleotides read TGTGGCAGCAGTGTGATTAGCGGGAACGCAGATACGCAGTATTTT.

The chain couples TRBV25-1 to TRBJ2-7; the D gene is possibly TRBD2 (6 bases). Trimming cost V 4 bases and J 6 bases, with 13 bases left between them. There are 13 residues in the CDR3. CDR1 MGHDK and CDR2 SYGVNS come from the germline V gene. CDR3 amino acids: CASSALGGLEQYF. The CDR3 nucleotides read TGTGCCAGCAGTGCCCTGGGGGGACTCGAGCAGTACTTC.

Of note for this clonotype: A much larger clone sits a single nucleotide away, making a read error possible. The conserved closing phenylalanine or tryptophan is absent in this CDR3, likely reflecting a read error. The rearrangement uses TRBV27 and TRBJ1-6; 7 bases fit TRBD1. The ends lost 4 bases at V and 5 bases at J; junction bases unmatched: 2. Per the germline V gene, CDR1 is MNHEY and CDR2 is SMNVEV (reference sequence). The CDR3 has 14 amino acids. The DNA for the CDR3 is TGTGCCAGCAGTTCACAGGGGAATAATTCACCCCTCCACCTT. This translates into CASSSQGNNSPLHL.

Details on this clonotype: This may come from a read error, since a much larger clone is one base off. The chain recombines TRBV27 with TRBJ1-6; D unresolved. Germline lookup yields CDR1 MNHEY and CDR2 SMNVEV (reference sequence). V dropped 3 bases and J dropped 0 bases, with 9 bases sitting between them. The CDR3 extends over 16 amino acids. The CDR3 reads CASSFAKSSYNSPLHF. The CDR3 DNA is TGTGCCAGCAGTTTTGCTAAGAGCTCCTATAATTCACCCCTCCACTTT.

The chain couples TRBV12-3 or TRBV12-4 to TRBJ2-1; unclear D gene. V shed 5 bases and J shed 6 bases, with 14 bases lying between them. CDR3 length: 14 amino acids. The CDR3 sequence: CASSALDYGNEQFF. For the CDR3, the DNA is TGTGCCAGCAGTGCGCTGGATTACGGCAATGAGCAGTTCTTC.

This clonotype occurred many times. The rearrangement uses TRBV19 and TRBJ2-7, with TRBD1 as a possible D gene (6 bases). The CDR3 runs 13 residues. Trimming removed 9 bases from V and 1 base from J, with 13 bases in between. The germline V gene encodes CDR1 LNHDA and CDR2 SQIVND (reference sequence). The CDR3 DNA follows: TGTGCCAGCGCAGGACAGACTTCCTACGAGCAGTACTTC. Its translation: CASAGQTSYEQYF.

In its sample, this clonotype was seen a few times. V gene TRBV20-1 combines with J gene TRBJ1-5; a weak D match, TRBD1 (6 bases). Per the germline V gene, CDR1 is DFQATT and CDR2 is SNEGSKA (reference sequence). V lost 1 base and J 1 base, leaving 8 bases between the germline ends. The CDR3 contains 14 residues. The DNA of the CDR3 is TGCAGTGCTAGAGGGGGGGCGAGCAATCAGCCCCAGCATTTT. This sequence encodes CSARGGASNQPQHF.

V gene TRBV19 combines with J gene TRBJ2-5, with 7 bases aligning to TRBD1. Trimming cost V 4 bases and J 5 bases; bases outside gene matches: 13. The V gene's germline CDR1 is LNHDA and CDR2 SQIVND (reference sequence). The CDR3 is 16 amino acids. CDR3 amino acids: CASSSSGRGRAETQYF. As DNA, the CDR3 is TGTGCCAGTAGTAGCAGCGGTAGGGGGCGCGCGGAGACCCAGTACTTC.

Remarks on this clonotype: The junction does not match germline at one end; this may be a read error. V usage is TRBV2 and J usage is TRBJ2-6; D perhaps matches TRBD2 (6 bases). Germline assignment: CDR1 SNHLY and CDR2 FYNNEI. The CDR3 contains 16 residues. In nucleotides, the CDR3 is TGTGCCAGCGGGGAGTGGAGGGTCTCTGGGGCCAACTTCCTGACTTTC. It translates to CASGEWRVSGANFLTF. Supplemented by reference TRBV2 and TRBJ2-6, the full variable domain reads EPEVTQTPSHQVTQMGQEVILRCVPISNHLYFYWYRQILGQKVEFLVSFYNNEISEKSEIFDDQFSVERPDGSNFTLKIRSTKLEDSAMYFCASGEWRVSGANFLTFGAGSRLTVL.

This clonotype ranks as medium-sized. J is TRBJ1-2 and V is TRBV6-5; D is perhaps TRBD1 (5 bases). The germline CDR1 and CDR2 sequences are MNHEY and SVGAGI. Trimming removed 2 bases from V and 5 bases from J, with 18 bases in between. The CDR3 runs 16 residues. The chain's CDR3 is CASSYQGSGSGYGYTF. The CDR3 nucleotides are TGTGCCAGCAGTTACCAGGGATCCGGGTCGGGTTATGGCTACACCTTC.

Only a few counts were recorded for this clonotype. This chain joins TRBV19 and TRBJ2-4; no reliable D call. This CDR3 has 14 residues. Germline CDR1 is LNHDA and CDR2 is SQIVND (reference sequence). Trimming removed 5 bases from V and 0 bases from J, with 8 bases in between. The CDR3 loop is CASSEAGAKNIQYF. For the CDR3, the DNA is TGTGCCAGTAGTGAAGCAGGAGCCAAAAACATTCAGTACTTC.

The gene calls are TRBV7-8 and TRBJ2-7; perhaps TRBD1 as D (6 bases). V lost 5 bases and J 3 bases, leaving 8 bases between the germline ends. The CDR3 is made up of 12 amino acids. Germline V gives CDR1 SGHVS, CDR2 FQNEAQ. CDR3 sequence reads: CASSRGHYEQYF. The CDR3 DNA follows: TGTGCCAGCAGCAGGGGACACTACGAGCAGTACTTC.

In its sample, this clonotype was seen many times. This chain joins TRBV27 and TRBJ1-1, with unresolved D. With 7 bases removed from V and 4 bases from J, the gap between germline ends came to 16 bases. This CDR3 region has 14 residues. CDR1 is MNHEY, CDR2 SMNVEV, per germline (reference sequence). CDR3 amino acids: CASTVSWGATEAFF. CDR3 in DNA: TGTGCCAGCACGGTGTCCTGGGGTGCCACTGAAGCTTTCTTT.

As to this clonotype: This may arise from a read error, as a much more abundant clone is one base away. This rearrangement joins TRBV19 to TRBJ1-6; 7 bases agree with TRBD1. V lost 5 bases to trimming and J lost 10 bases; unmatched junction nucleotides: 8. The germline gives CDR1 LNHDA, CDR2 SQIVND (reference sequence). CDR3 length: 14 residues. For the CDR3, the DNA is TGTGCCAGTAGTCCGGGACAGACGTGGTCACCCCTCCACTTT. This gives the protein CASSPGQTWSPLHF. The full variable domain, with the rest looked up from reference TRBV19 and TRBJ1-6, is DGGITQSPKYLFRKEGQNVTLSCEQNLNHDAMYWYRQDPGQGLRLIYYSQIVNDFQKGDIAEGYSVSREKKESFPLTVTSAQKNPTAFYLCASSPGQTWSPLHFGNGTRLTVT.

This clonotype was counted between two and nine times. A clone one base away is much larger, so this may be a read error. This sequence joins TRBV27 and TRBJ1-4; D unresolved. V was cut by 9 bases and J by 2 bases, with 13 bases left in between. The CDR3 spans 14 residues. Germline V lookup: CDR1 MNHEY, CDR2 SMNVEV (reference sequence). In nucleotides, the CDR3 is TGTGCCAGTTTTGACCGGTTTACTAATGAAAAACTGTTTTTT. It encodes CASFDRFTNEKLFF.

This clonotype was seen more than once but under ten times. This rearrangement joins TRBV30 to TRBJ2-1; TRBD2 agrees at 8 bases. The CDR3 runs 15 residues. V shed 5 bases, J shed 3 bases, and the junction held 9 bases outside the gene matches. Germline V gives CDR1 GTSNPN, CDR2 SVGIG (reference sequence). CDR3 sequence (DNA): TGTGCCTGGGCGAAAAGTAGCGGGATCTACAATGAGCAGTTCTTC. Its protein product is CAWAKSSGIYNEQFF.

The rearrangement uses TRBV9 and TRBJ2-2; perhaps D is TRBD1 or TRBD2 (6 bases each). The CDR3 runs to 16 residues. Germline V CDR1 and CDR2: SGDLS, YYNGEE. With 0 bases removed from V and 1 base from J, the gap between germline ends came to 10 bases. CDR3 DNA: TGTGCCAGCAGCGTAGACGGGGGCCTGAACACCGGGGAGCTGTTTTTT. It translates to CASSVDGGLNTGELFF.

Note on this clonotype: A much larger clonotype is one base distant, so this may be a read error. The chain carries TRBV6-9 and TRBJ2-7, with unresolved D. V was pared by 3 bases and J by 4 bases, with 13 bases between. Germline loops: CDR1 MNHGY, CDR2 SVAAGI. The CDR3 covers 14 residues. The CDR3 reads CASSYVGSFYEQYF. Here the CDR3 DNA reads TGTGCCAGCAGTTACGTCGGAAGTTTTTACGAGCAGTACTTC.

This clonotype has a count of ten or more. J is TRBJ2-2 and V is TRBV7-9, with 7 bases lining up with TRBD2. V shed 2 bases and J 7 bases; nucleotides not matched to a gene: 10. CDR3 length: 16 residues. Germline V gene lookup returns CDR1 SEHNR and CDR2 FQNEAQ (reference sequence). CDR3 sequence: CASSLWWEGLGGELFF. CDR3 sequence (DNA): TGTGCCAGCAGCTTATGGTGGGAGGGCCTCGGCGGGGAGCTGTTTTTT.

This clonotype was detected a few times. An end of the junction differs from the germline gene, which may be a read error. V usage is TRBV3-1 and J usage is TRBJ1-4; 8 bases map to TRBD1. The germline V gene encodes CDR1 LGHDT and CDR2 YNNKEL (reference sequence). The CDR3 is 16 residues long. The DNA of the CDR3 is TGTGCCAGCAGTCAAGGGGGGACAGGAACTAATGAAAAACTGTTTTTT. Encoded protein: CASSQGGTGTNEKLFF.

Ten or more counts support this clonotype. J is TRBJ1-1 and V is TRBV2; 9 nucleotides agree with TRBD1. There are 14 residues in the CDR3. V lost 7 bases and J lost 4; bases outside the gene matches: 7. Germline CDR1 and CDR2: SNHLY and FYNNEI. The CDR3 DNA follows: TGTGCCAGCATCCCGGGACAGGGCCTCACTGAAGCTTTCTTT. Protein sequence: CASIPGQGLTEAFF.

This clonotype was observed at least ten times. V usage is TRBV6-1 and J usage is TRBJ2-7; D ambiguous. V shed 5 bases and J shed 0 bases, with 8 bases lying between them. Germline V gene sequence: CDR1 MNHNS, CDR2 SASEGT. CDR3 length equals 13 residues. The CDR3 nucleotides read TGTGCCAGCAGTCCGAGCGTCTCCTACGAGCAGTACTTC. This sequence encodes CASSPSVSYEQYF.

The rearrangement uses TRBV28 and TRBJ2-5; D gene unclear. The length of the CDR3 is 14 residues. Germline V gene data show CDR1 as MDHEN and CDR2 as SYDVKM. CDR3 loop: CESSGRTLQETQYF. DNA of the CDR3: TGTGAAAGCAGTGGCCGGACCCTACAAGAGACCCAGTACTTC.

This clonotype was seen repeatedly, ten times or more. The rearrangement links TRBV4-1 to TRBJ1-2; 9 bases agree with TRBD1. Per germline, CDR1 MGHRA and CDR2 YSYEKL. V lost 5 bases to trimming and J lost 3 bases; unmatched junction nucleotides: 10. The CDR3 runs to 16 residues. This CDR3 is CASSFRTGEVDYGYTF. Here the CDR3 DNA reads TGCGCCAGCAGCTTCCGGACAGGGGAGGTCGACTATGGCTACACCTTC.

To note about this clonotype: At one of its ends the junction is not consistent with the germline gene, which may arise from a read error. The CDR3 sequence is CANDGAPMTGTQYF. CDR3 DNA: TGTGCCAACGACGGGGCACCCATGACAGGTACGCAGTATTTT. This chain connects TRBV7-9 to TRBJ2-3, with D perhaps matching TRBD1 (6 bases). The V gene's germline CDR1 is SEHNR and CDR2 FQNEAQ (reference sequence). The CDR3 covers 14 residues.

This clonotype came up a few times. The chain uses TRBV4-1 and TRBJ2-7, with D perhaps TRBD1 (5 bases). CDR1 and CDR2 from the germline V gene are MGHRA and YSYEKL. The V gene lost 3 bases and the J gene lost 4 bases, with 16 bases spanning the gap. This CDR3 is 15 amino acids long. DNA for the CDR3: TGCGCCAGCAGCCATAAGGGGCTAGTGGGGTACGAGCAGTACTTC. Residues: CASSHKGLVGYEQYF.

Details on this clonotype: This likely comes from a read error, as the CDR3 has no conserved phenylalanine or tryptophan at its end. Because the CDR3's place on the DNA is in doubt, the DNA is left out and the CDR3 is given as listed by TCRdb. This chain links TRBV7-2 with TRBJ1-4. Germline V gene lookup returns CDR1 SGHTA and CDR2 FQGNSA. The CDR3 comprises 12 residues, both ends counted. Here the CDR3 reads CASSLAGDFKIL.

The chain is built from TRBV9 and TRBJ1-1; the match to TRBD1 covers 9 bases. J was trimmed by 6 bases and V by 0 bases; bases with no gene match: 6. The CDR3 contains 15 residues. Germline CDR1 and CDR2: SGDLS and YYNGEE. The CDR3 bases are TGTGCCAGCAGCGTAGTGCAGACAGGGGGTTCTGAAGCTTTCTTT. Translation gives CASSVVQTGGSEAFF. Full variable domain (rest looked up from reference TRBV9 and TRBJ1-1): DSGVTQTPKHLITATGQRVTLRCSPRSGDLSVYWYQQSLDQGLQFLIQYYNGEERAKGNILERFSAQQFPDLHSELNLSSLELGDSALYFCASSVVQTGGSEAFFGQGTRLTVV.

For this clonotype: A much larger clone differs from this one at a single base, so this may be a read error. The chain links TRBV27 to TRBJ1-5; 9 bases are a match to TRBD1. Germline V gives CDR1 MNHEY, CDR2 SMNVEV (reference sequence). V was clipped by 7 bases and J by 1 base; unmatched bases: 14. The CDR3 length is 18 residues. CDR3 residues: CASIYRQGVPGSNQPQHF. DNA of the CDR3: TGTGCCAGCATCTATCGACAGGGGGTGCCGGGGAGCAATCAGCCCCAGCATTTT.

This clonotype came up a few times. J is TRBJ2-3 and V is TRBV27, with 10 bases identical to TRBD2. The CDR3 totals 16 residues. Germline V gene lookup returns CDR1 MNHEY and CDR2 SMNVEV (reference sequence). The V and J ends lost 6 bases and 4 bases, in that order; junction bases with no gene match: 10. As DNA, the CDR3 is TGTGCCAGCAGACCGGGACATAGCGGGAGGTCAGATACGCAGTATTTT. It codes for CASRPGHSGRSDTQYF.

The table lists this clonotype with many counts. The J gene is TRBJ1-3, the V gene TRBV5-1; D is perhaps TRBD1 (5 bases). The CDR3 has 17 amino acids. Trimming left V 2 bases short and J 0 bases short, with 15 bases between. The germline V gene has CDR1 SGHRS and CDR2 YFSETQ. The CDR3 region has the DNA TGCGCCAGCAGCTTTCGAGGGGCTCCTAGCTCTGGAAACACCATATATTTT. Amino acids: CASSFRGAPSSGNTIYF.